The 27 T cell receptor beta chains listed next were all sequenced from one sample in a study of blood T cell repertoires in COVID-19 (dated by TCRdb to 2018 to 2021). Library preparation used the immunoSEQ multiplex PCR assay. TCRdb holds this immuneACCESS table with in-frame rearrangements only. Some clones are missing; in checked studies, unresolved V genes explain under half, and the rest has no known cause. This sample gives over 60,000 clones in total; 80% to 90% of them show up just once. The top ten constitute more than 1% of the sample. Sequencing was carried out using peripheral blood. All receptors derive from a middle-aged man with acute or convalescent COVID-19.

The J gene is TRBJ2-5, the V gene TRBV10-1; 7 nucleotides align to TRBD1. The CDR3 is 15 amino acids. The V and J ends lost 5 bases and 0 bases, in that order; junction bases with no gene match: 6. From germline, CDR1 is WNHNN and CDR2 SYGVQD (reference sequence). CDR3 nucleotide sequence: TGCGCCAGCAGTCGACCTGACAGGGACCAAGAGACCCAGTACTTC. Protein product: CASSRPDRDQETQYF.

J is TRBJ2-2 and V is TRBV11-3; 8 bases line up with TRBD2. The length of the CDR3 is 15 residues. CDR1 SGHNT and CDR2 YENEEA come from the germline V gene. The J segment lost 6 bases and the V segment lost 4 bases, leaving 7 bases of the junction unmatched. This CDR3 is CASSSGTSSAGELFF. The DNA for the CDR3 is TGTGCCAGCAGCTCCGGGACTAGTTCCGCCGGGGAGCTGTTTTTT.

This clone has just one count. The chain recombines TRBV15 with TRBJ2-1, with D unclear. CDR1 LNHNV and CDR2 YYDKDF come from the germline V gene (reference sequence). V was cut by 3 bases and J by 1 base, with 7 bases left in between. The CDR3 is 14 residues long. This chain's CDR3 is CATSSAGSYNEQFF. The CDR3 DNA reads as TGTGCCACCAGCAGTGCCGGGTCCTACAATGAGCAGTTCTTC.

This clone is a singleton in its sample. V and J are TRBV5-5 and TRBJ1-2; D not resolved. Between the trimmed V and J ends, which lost 6 bases and 6 bases, there was a span of 15 bases. Germline values: CDR1 SGHKS, CDR2 YYEKEE (reference sequence). The length of the CDR3 is 13 residues. CDR3 DNA sequence: TGTGCCAGCACCTCGTACTCCGGGAATGGCTACACCTTC. It specifies CASTSYSGNGYTF.

V gene TRBV4-1 combines with J gene TRBJ1-1; D gene uncertain. Germline-derived CDR1 and CDR2 are MGHRA and YSYEKL. V lost 4 bases and J lost 11, with 14 bases in between. The CDR3 runs to 12 residues. The CDR3 DNA follows: TGCGCCAGCAGCCTCGAGGGTATCAGGGCTTTCTTT. It is translated as CASSLEGIRAFF.

The genes are TRBV7-2 and TRBJ2-5; 7 nucleotides agree with TRBD2. V trimming: 5 bases; J trimming: 5 bases; junction bases outside the gene matches: 8. The CDR3 extends over 14 amino acids. CDR1 is SGHTA and CDR2 is FQGNSA in the germline V gene. The CDR3 loop is CASSPRGSGETQYF. The DNA of the CDR3 is TGTGCCAGCAGCCCTAGGGGTAGCGGGGAGACCCAGTACTTC.

The rearrangement uses TRBV2 and TRBJ1-5; 7 bases agree with TRBD1. V lost 6 bases, J lost 4 bases, and 18 bases stayed unmatched. Germline CDR1 and CDR2: SNHLY and FYNNEI. The CDR3 spans 18 residues. CDR3 sequence reads: CASRETGLITEWNQPQHF. In DNA, the CDR3 is TGTGCCAGCAGAGAGACAGGGCTAATAACCGAATGGAATCAGCCCCAGCATTTT.

Points on this clone: At one end, the junction sequence differs from germline, possibly due to a read error. The genes are TRBV12-3 or TRBV12-4 and TRBJ1-2; a weak D match, TRBD1 (5 bases). The CDR3 runs 10 residues. For the CDR3, the DNA is TGTGCCAGCAGGCGCCAGGGACTCGCCTTC. Amino acids: CASRRQGLAF.

V is TRBV7-2 and J is TRBJ2-1; D might be TRBD1 (6 bases). V gave up 3 bases and J gave up 8 bases, with 14 bases separating them. CDR1 and CDR2 (germline): SGHTA, FQGNSA. CDR3 length: 14 residues. The CDR3 spells CASSLATGRDEQFF. CDR3 coding DNA: TGTGCCAGCAGCTTGGCGACAGGTCGGGATGAGCAGTTCTTC.

The gene calls are TRBV5-4 and TRBJ2-1; 7 bases match TRBD1. Germline CDR1 is SGHNT and CDR2 is YYREEE (reference sequence). V shed 2 bases and J 4 bases; nucleotides not matched to a gene: 6. The CDR3 has 15 amino acids. The CDR3 DNA reads TGTGCCAGCAGCTTCCCGGACAGGCAATACAATGAGCAGTTCTTC. It encodes CASSFPDRQYNEQFF.

The J gene is TRBJ1-2, the V gene TRBV6-5; D unclear. Germline CDR1 MNHEY, CDR2 SVGAGI. V shed 7 bases and J shed 4 bases, with 13 bases lying between them. The CDR3 contains 13 residues. CDR3 loop: CASTQRSPYGYTF. CDR3 DNA sequence: TGTGCCAGCACCCAGCGAAGCCCCTATGGCTACACCTTC.

J is TRBJ2-5 and V is TRBV3-1 (or the pseudogene TRBV3-2); possible D gene TRBD2, 6 bases. Germline CDR1 LGHDT, CDR2 YNNKEL (reference sequence). This CDR3 has 14 amino acids. Trimming took off 2 bases at V and 4 bases at J, with 11 bases between the two ends. For the CDR3, the DNA is TGTGCCAGCAGCCAACGCGGCGGGGCAGAGACCCAGTACTTC. This gives the protein CASSQRGGAETQYF.

The J gene is TRBJ1-2, the V gene TRBV18; 11 bases map to TRBD1. The CDR3 contains 16 residues. V lost 6 bases, J lost 6 bases, and 12 bases stayed unmatched. The germline V gene encodes CDR1 KGHSH and CDR2 LQKENI. CDR3 residues: CASSPGTGGMVDGYTF. DNA for the CDR3: TGTGCCAGCTCCCCCGGGACAGGGGGTATGGTGGATGGCTACACCTTC.

This clone appeared once. The chain combines TRBV7-3 with TRBJ2-2; 12 bases are shared with TRBD2. The V and J ends lost 5 bases and 6 bases, in that order; junction bases with no gene match: 7. Germline assignment: CDR1 SGHTA and CDR2 FQGTGA. This CDR3 has 16 residues. The CDR3 loop is CASSHPSGGASGELFF. CDR3 coding DNA: TGTGCCAGCAGCCACCCTAGCGGGGGGGCGTCCGGGGAGCTGTTTTTT.

The J gene is TRBJ1-2, the V gene TRBV29-1; a possible D gene is TRBD1 (5 bases). The CDR3 spans 13 residues. Germline loops: CDR1 SQVTM, CDR2 ANQGSEA. Between the trimmed V and J ends, which lost 3 bases and 3 bases, there was a span of 11 bases. The CDR3 DNA reads as TGCAGCGTTGACGCCGGGGGTGACTATGGCTACACCTTC. Translating gives CSVDAGGDYGYTF.

This clone was recorded once. The chain combines TRBV7-2 with TRBJ1-2; 8 nucleotides align to TRBD1. Germline V gives CDR1 SGHTA, CDR2 FQGNSA. The CDR3 is 18 amino acids. With V trimmed by 5 bases and J by 5 bases, 19 bases remained unmatched. The CDR3, as DNA: TGTGCCAGCAGCGTTATAGGCCCTCAAGCGGACAGGGTGTATGGCTACACCTTC. It encodes CASSVIGPQADRVYGYTF.

The rearrangement uses TRBV30 and TRBJ1-4; D unresolved. The V gene's germline CDR1 is GTSNPN and CDR2 SVGIG (reference sequence). There are 13 residues in the CDR3. Deletions cut 4 bases from V and 0 bases from J, with 6 bases between. The CDR3 DNA reads as TGTGCCTGGACACCAGCAACTAATGAAAAACTGTTTTTT. The encoded protein is CAWTPATNEKLFF.

This sequence joins TRBV19 and TRBJ1-2; D may be TRBD1 (5 bases). V was trimmed by 7 bases and J by 7 bases, leaving 19 bases between them. CDR1 and CDR2 (germline): LNHDA, SQIVND (reference sequence). The CDR3 is 14 amino acids. CDR3 sequence (DNA): TGTGCCAGTAAAGTCGAGAAGGGGATAAGTGGCTACACCTTC. This encodes CASKVEKGISGYTF.

This clone was seen a handful of times. V usage is TRBV30 and J usage is TRBJ1-2; D is undetermined. From germline, CDR1 is GTSNPN and CDR2 SVGIG (reference sequence). Trimming took off 8 bases at V and 2 bases at J, with 9 bases between the two ends. This CDR3 contains 11 residues. In DNA form, the CDR3 reads TGTGCCATAAGGGAGAACTATGGCTACACCTTC. This sequence encodes CAIRENYGYTF.

This chain joins TRBV12-5 and TRBJ1-1, with D maybe TRBD1 (5 bases). The CDR3 is 17 amino acids. Trimming took off 5 bases at V and 0 bases at J, with 19 bases between the two ends. Germline CDR1 reads LGHNT; CDR2 reads FRNRAP. DNA for the CDR3: TGTGCTAGTGGTCTAGGGTCCGGGGGACTGATGAACACTGAAGCTTTCTTT. It is translated as CASGLGSGGLMNTEAFF.

The CDR3 sequence: CAHQDSNEKLFF. In DNA form, the CDR3 reads TGTGCCCACCAGGACAGTAATGAAAAACTGTTTTTT. The chain couples TRBV2 to TRBJ1-4, with D perhaps TRBD1 (6 bases). Per the germline V gene, CDR1 is SNHLY and CDR2 is FYNNEI. V was shortened by 11 bases and J by 4 bases, with 11 bases between the two germline ends. The CDR3 loop spans 12 amino acids.

The chain uses TRBV30 and TRBJ1-4; 8 bases line up with TRBD1. Germline CDR1 is GTSNPN and CDR2 is SVGIG (reference sequence). The V gene end was trimmed by 4 bases and the J gene end by 8 bases; junction bases not matched to a gene: 12. The CDR3 is made up of 15 amino acids. CDR3 DNA sequence: TGTGCCTGGACCCGGACAGGGAAGGGCGTCGAAAAACTGTTTTTT. Translating gives CAWTRTGKGVEKLFF.

This rearrangement joins TRBV29-1 to TRBJ1-1, with D maybe TRBD1 (6 bases). The V gene's germline CDR1 is SQVTM and CDR2 ANQGSEA. The V gene lost 5 bases and the J gene lost 5 bases, with 12 bases spanning the gap. The length of the CDR3 is 12 residues. The CDR3 region has the DNA TGCAGCGTTCGGCAGGGGCATACTGAAGCTTTCTTT. Translation: CSVRQGHTEAFF.

The chain joins TRBV5-4 to TRBJ1-1; tentatively, D is TRBD1 (5 bases). This CDR3 is built from 14 residues. Trimming stripped 5 bases from V and 2 bases from J, with 13 bases between. Germline V CDR1 and CDR2: SGHNT, YYREEE (reference sequence). The CDR3 sequence: CASSYKDINTEAFF. The DNA for the CDR3 is TGTGCCAGCAGTTATAAGGACATTAACACTGAAGCTTTCTTT.

The chain recombines TRBV24-1 with TRBJ2-2; 10 positions match TRBD1. This CDR3 region has 17 residues. The germline gives CDR1 KGHDR, CDR2 SFDVKD. V was pared by 3 bases and J by 5 bases, with 8 bases of the junction left unmatched. The CDR3 DNA is TGTGCCACCAGTGATCCTCCGGGACAGGGGTCAACCGGGGAGCTGTTTTTT. Encoded protein: CATSDPPGQGSTGELFF.

The chain employs TRBV30 and TRBJ2-7; D possibly corresponds to TRBD1 (6 bases). This CDR3 has 12 residues. Per germline, CDR1 GTSNPN and CDR2 SVGIG (reference sequence). V was cut by 3 bases and J by 6 bases, with 12 bases left in between. This CDR3 reads CAWRDNRAEQYF. The CDR3 DNA reads TGTGCCTGGAGAGATAACAGGGCCGAGCAGTACTTC.

The genes are TRBV30 and TRBJ1-1; tentatively, D is TRBD1 (5 bases). This CDR3 is built from 11 residues. From germline, CDR1 is GTSNPN and CDR2 SVGIG (reference sequence). Deletions cut 0 bases from V and 10 bases from J, with 9 bases between. CDR3 in DNA: TGTGCCTGGAGTGTTGGAGGGGTAGCTTTCTTT. Amino acid sequence: CAWSVGGVAFF.